This TCR beta chain was sequenced during a study of T-cell reconstitution after alpha-beta-depleted transplantation in children. Study results and caveats: It was surviving recipient T cells and thymic progenitors that gave some patients high TCRbeta diversity at day 60. About two months after transplant, alpha-beta T cells reportedly came from several hundred expanded graft clones.

Unique molecular identifiers featured in how the TCRbeta library was prepared. A single record per CDR3 protein comes from TCRdb applying MiXCR to the PCR reads. Among about 870,000 distinct CDR3 sequences listed, around 15% were seen once. With V trimmed by 8 bases and J by 5 bases, 8 bases remained unmatched. The CDR3 has 15 residues. CDR1 is KGHSH, CDR2 LQKENI, per germline. This clonotype was seen repeatedly, ten times or more. The antigen is not known. This chain connects TRBV18 to TRBJ2-1; 11 positions agree with TRBD2. The receptor was isolated from a male patient younger than 18 who had a stem cell transplant for acute lymphoblastic leukemia, so the T cells may come from the graft donor. Specimen: PBMCs, mostly from graft donor cells, collected 360 days after TCRalphabeta/CD19-depleted stem cell transplant. CDR3 residues: CASSPPGLADNEQFF. The CDR3, as DNA: TGTGCCAGCAGCCCTCCGGGACTAGCGGACAATGAGCAGTTCTTC.